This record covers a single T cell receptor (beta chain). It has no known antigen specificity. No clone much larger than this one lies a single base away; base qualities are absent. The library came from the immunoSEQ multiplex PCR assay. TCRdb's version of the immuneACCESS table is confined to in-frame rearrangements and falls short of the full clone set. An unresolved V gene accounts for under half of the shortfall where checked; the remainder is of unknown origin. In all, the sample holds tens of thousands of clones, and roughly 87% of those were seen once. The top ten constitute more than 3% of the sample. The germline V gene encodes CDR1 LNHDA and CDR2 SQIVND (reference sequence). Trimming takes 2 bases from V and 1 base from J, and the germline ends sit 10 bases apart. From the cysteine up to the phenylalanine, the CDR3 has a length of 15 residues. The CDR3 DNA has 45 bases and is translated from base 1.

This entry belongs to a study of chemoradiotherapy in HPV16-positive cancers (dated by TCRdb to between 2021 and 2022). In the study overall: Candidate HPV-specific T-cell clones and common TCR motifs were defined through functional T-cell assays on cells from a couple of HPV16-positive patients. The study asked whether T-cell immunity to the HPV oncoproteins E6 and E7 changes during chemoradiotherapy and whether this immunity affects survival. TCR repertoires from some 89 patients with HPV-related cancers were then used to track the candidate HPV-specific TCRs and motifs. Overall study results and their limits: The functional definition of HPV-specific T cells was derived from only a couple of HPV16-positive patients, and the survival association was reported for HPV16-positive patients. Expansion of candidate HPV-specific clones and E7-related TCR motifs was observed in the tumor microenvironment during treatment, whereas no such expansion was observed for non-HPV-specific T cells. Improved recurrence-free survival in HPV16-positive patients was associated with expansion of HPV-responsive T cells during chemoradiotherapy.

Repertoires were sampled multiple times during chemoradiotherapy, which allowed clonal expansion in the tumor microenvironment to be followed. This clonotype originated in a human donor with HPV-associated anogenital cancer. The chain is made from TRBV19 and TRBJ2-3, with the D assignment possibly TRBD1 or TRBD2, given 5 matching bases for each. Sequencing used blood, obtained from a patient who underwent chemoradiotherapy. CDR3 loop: CASSIRRGGTDTQYF. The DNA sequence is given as TGTGCCAGTAGTATAAGACGGGGCGGCACAGATACGCAGTATTTT.